A single sample is the source of the 10 T cell receptor beta chains below, sequenced in a study of a mutant IDH1 vaccine in newly diagnosed glioma (dated by TCRdb to the early 2020s). Explained via the paper, the time point label denotes: week 47, end of study. Each vaccine dose was 300 ug of a 20-mer mutant IDH1 peptide in Montanide, given subcutaneously with topical imiquimod. The antigens of these receptors remain unknown. The library came from the immunoSEQ multiplex PCR assay. Here the immuneACCESS table is served through TCRdb, limited to in-frame sequences with V and J called. Missing clones are a known gap in these copies; in checked studies unresolved V genes cover under half, and the rest lacks a known reason. The sample includes roughly 50,000 clones, with 70% to 85% observed a single time. The ten largest clones represent around 4.6% of the sample. The material sequenced was PBMCs, taken from a glioma patient whose treatment included an IDH1 peptide vaccine. These receptors all stem from a woman aged 40 to 50 with glioma. Some clones in this sample may be carry-over from other donors' samples.

The rearrangement links TRBV11-3 to TRBJ1-1; D unresolved. Trimming cost V 0 bases and J 0 bases, with 11 bases left between them. There are 16 residues in the CDR3. CDR1 and CDR2 from the germline V gene are SGHNT and YENEEA. The CDR3 protein is CASSLDRPGMNTEAFF. The CDR3 nucleotides are TGTGCCAGCAGCTTAGATAGGCCGGGAATGAACACTGAAGCTTTCTTT.

This clone was detected only a few times. The chain links TRBV4-3 to TRBJ2-1, with a possible D match to TRBD2 (6 bases). V was pared by 4 bases and J by 8 bases, with 21 bases between. The CDR3 is made up of 16 amino acids. Germline CDR1 is LGHNA and CDR2 is YSLEER. CDR3 DNA sequence: TGCGCCAGCAGCCGGCGGCGGGGCGAACTGATCGATGAGCAGTTCTTC. Residues: CASSRRRGELIDEQFF.

This clone was detected a few times. This sequence joins TRBV30 and TRBJ2-6; D may be TRBD1 (6 bases). The CDR3 loop spans 13 amino acids. Germline assignment: CDR1 GTSNPN and CDR2 SVGIG (reference sequence). V was pared by 8 bases and J by 2 bases, with 10 bases between. For the CDR3, the DNA is TGTGCCATAACAGGGACTGGGGCCAACGTCCTGACTTTC. The encoded protein is CAITGTGANVLTF. Full variable domain (rest looked up from reference TRBV30 and TRBJ2-6): SQTIHQWPATLVQPVGSPLSLECTVEGTSNPNLYWYRQAAGRGLQLLFYSVGIGQISSEVPQNLSASRPQDRQFILSSKKLLLSDSGFYLCAITGTGANVLTFGAGSRLTVL.

V and J are TRBV5-4 and TRBJ2-2; D tentatively fits TRBD1 or TRBD2 (5 bases each). The ends were cut back, 0 bases at V and 0 bases at J, with 6 bases in the middle. Germline CDR1 is SGHNT and CDR2 is YYREEE (reference sequence). The CDR3 sequence is 15 residues long. The CDR3 nucleotides are TGTGCCAGCAGCTTGGTGGGGGCGAACACCGGGGAGCTGTTTTTT. It specifies CASSLVGANTGELFF.

V is TRBV7-9 and J is TRBJ2-7; TRBD2 aligns across 11 bases. The trim removed 5 bases at V and 9 bases at J, leaving 15 bases unmatched. The CDR3 sequence is 16 residues long. Germline CDR1 is SEHNR and CDR2 is FQNEAQ (reference sequence). DNA of the CDR3: TGTGCCAGCAGCCCGACTGGAGCTAGCGGGGGGTCGAGGCAGTACTTC. It encodes CASSPTGASGGSRQYF.

This rearrangement joins TRBV12-5 to TRBJ1-5, with 7 bases that match TRBD1. The CDR3 has 12 residues. Unmatched junction bases numbered 7, after V lost 6 bases and J lost 11 bases. Germline V gene lookup returns CDR1 LGHNT and CDR2 FRNRAP. The CDR3 region has the DNA TGTGCTAGTGGACTGACCACAGGGGCCCAGCATTTT. Protein sequence: CASGLTTGAQHF.

The CDR3 protein is CATSRGIAGPQETQYF. CDR3 coding DNA: TGTGCCACCAGCAGAGGGATAGCGGGCCCCCAAGAGACCCAGTACTTC. V and J are TRBV15 and TRBJ2-5; TRBD2 matches at 7 bases. The J segment lost 1 base and the V segment lost 1 base, leaving 6 bases of the junction unmatched. CDR3 size: 16 residues. Germline V gene lookup returns CDR1 LNHNV and CDR2 YYDKDF (reference sequence).

The rearrangement links TRBV7-9 to TRBJ1-2; tentative D call: TRBD1 (5 bases). The germline CDR1 and CDR2 sequences are SEHNR and FQNEAQ (reference sequence). Trimming took off 4 bases at V and 5 bases at J, with 17 bases between the two ends. This CDR3 has 15 residues. The CDR3 DNA sequence: TGTGCCAGCAGCTCCAGACAGACAACAGATTATGGCTACACCTTC. Its protein product is CASSSRQTTDYGYTF.

This sequence joins TRBV9 and TRBJ1-6; 8 bases fit TRBD1. The germline V gene has CDR1 SGDLS and CDR2 YYNGEE. This CDR3 region has 15 residues. V trimming: 5 bases; J trimming: 4 bases; junction bases outside the gene matches: 5. CDR3 nucleotides: TGTGCCAGCAGTGACAGGGGCGCTTATAATTCACCCCTCCACTTT. Its translation: CASSDRGAYNSPLHF.

The rearrangement uses TRBV5-4 and TRBJ2-3; 9 bases align to TRBD1. This CDR3 spans 14 amino acids. The V gene end was trimmed by 4 bases and the J gene end by 7 bases; junction bases not matched to a gene: 7. The V gene's germline CDR1 is SGHNT and CDR2 YYREEE (reference sequence). The CDR3 here is CASSPRDRENTQYF. The CDR3 nucleotides read TGTGCCAGCAGCCCCCGGGACAGGGAAAATACGCAGTATTTT.